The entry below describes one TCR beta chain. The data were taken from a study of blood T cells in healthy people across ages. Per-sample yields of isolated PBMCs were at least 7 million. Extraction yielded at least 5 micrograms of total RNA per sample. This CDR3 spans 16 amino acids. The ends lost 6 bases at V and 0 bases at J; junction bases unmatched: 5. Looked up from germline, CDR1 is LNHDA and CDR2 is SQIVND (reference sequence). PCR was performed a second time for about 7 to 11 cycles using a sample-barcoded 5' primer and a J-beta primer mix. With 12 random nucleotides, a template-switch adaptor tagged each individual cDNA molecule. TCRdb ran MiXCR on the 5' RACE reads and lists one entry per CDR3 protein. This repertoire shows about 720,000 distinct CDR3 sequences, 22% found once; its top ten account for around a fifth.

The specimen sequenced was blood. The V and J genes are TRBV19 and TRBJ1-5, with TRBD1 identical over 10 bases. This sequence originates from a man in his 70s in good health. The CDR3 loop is CASRPTGGRSNQPQHF. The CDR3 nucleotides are TGTGCCAGTAGGCCGACAGGGGGCCGTAGCAATCAGCCCCAGCATTTT.